The rows below give T cell receptor beta chains drawn from one sample of a study of cytomegalovirus exposure and HLA in healthy donors. Sequencing used immunoSEQ multiplex PCR; TCRdb keeps in-frame clones, though not all of them. The sample lists 100,000 to 150,000 clones; about 80% were seen once. The sequenced material came from PBMCs. The receptor set was obtained from a woman aged 35 to 49 in good health and CMV-seronegative. Both conserved end residues are part of each CDR3. The D gene is left open where the match is weak. Size tells how often a clone was seen (once, few, many) or the class of an expanded clone, and some rows leave it out.

TRBJ1-1 | NA | NA | TRBV19 | TGTGCCAGTAGTAGCCATAACATCGCTGAAGCTTTCTTT | CASSSHNIAEAFF
TRBJ2-5 | TRBD2 | NA | TRBV5-1 | TGCGCCAGCAGCTTGGCTAGCGGGAGGTCGGAGACCCAGTACTTC | CASSLASGRSETQYF
TRBJ1-2 | TRBD1 | NA | TRBV15 | TGTGCCACCAGCAGAGAGGGACAGGGGTATGGCTACACCTTC | CATSREGQGYGYTF
TRBJ1-5 | TRBD1 | NA | TRBV9 | TGTGCCAGCAGCTTGACAGGGGACAATCAGCCCCAGCATTTT | CASSLTGDNQPQHF
TRBJ2-7 | NA | NA | TRBV7-2 | TGTGCCAGCAGCTTGTTAGGTTATCGCGGGACTCCTGTCGAGCAGTACTTC | CASSLLGYRGTPVEQYF
TRBJ2-2 | TRBD2 | NA | TRBV10-3 | TGTGCCATCCCAGGGCGGGAGGGCCCGGACACCGGGGAGCTGTTTTTT | CAIPGREGPDTGELFF
TRBJ2-1 | TRBD2 | NA | TRBV19 | TGTGCCAGTAGTTCCCTAGCGGGGGGCTACAATGAGCAGTTCTTC | CASSSLAGGYNEQFF
TRBJ2-7 | TRBD1 | NA | TRBV15 | TGTGCCACCAGCAGAGACCCTGGGACAGGGAGAACCTACGAGCAGTACTTC | CATSRDPGTGRTYEQYF
TRBJ1-1 | NA | few | TRBV4-1 | TGCGCCAGCAGCCAAGATCCCTGGAGTAGGGGCACTGAAGCTTTCTTT | CASSQDPWSRGTEAFF
TRBJ2-7 | NA | once | TRBV13 | TGTGCCAGCAGCTCCCGGACATACAACTGGGAGCAGTACTTC | CASSSRTYNWEQYF
TRBJ2-7 | NA | few | TRBV6-1 | TGTGCCAGCCTTATGACATTTAGCTCCTACGAGCAGTACTTC | CASLMTFSSYEQYF
TRBJ2-2 | TRBD2 | NA | TRBV7-3 | TGTGCCAGCAGCTTAGCGGGAGGGACCACAACCGGGGAGCTGTTTTTT | CASSLAGGTTTGELFF
TRBJ1-1 | NA | few | TRBV2 | TGTGCCACCCGAAGCGGGAGCACTGAAGCTTTCTTT | CATRSGSTEAFF
TRBJ1-1 | TRBD1 | NA | TRBV19 | TGTGCCAGTAGGCGGACAGGGGACGAAATGGCTTTCTTT | CASRRTGDEMAFF
TRBJ1-2 | NA | once | TRBV27 | TGTGCCAGCAGTTCGGTAGCTAACTATGGCTACACCTTC | CASSSVANYGYTF
TRBJ2-7 | TRBD1 | NA | TRBV5-1 | TGCGCCAGCAGCTTCCCCGGGACAGGGTACGAGCAGTACTTC | CASSFPGTGYEQYF
TRBJ1-4 | TRBD1 | NA | TRBV28 | TGTGCCAGCACCCACTGGGGCAGGGGGCCGTCTAATGAAAAACTGTTTTTT | CASTHWGRGPSNEKLFF
TRBJ2-1 | NA | NA | TRBV5-4 | TGTGCCAGCAGTTTGGGACTCAAGGAGCAGTTCTTC | CASSLGLKEQFF
TRBJ1-1 | NA | NA | TRBV7-9 | TGTTCCAGCAGCGAACTCGTGTTGAACACTGAAGCTTTCTTT | CSSSELVLNTEAFF
TRBJ1-1 | NA | few | TRBV6-5 | TGTGCCAGCAGAGACGGGGGTGGGGGAACTGAAGCTTTCTTT | CASRDGGGGTEAFF
TRBJ2-5 | TRBD1 | NA | TRBV5-6 | TGTGCCAGCAGTCTCGACAGGGATGAGACCCAGTACTTC | CASSLDRDETQYF
TRBJ2-7 | NA | NA | TRBV29-1 | TGCAGCGTTGAAGGGGCCCGGATGGGCGAGCAGTACTTC | CSVEGARMGEQYF
TRBJ1-5 | NA | NA | TRBV4-1 | TGCGCCAGCAGCCAAGAGGGAGGAACTAGCAATCAGCCCCAGCATTTT | CASSQEGGTSNQPQHF
TRBJ1-1 | NA | NA | TRBV13 | TGTGCCAGCAGCTTAGACGCAGGGTCGGGTGAAGCTTTCTTT | CASSLDAGSGEAFF
TRBJ2-5 | NA | NA | TRBV6-4 | TGTGCCAGCAGTGTTAATTGGGGCCAGGGAGAGACCCAGTACTTC | CASSVNWGQGETQYF
TRBJ2-2 | NA | once | TRBV4-2 | TGTGCCAGCAGCCAAGAAACGGGAATTACCGGGGAGCTGTTTTTT | CASSQETGITGELFF
TRBJ2-7 | TRBD2 | NA | TRBV4-3 | TGCGCCAGCAGCCTATACGTCACTAGCGGGAGCGTCCACGAGCAGTACTTC | CASSLYVTSGSVHEQYF
TRBJ1-1 | NA | NA | TRBV4-2 | TGTGCCAGCAGCCAACCGGGGACTGCCGCGGACACTGAAGCTTTCTTT | CASSQPGTAADTEAFF
TRBJ2-7 | NA | NA | TRBV7-8 | TGTGCCAGCAGCTTCCGGACTATCCAGTACGAGCAGTACTTC | CASSFRTIQYEQYF
TRBJ2-7 | NA | NA | TRBV19 | TGTGCCAGTAGCGCGGTAGGCGGGGGCCCCTACGAGCAGTACTTC | CASSAVGGGPYEQYF
TRBJ2-1 | NA | NA | TRBV9 | TGTGCCAGCAGCGTAGAAAATCACGTAGATGAGCAGTTCTTC | CASSVENHVDEQFF
TRBJ2-7 | TRBD2 | NA | TRBV9 | TGTGCCAGCAGCGTAGTAGGAGCGGGAGTCTACGAGCAGTACTTC | CASSVVGAGVYEQYF
TRBJ2-7 | TRBD1 | NA | TRBV4-3 | TGCGCCAGCAGCCGCGGACAGGGGGGTTCCTACGAGCAGTACTTC | CASSRGQGGSYEQYF
TRBJ1-2 | TRBD1 | NA | TRBV11-1 | TGTGCCAGCAGCCGGGGACAGGATCATGGCTATGGCTACACCTTC | CASSRGQDHGYGYTF
TRBJ1-2 | NA | NA | TRBV27 | TGTGCCAGCAGTTTCTTACCGGTCCCGGGGGGCTATGGCTACACCTTC | CASSFLPVPGGYGYTF
TRBJ1-1 | TRBD1 | NA | TRBV4-3 | TGCGCCAGCAGCCAGAGCAGGGGGGTTGAAGCTTTCTTT | CASSQSRGVEAFF
TRBJ2-5 | NA | NA | TRBV6-6 | TGTGCCAGCAATATCGGGACACTGAAGACCCAGTACTTC | CASNIGTLKTQYF
TRBJ2-1 | TRBD2 | once | TRBV27 | TGTGCCAGCAGTTCCCTTGGGGTAGCGGGAGCGGACAATGAGCAGTTCTTC | CASSSLGVAGADNEQFF
TRBJ2-4 | NA | NA | TRBV7-7 | TGTGCTAGCAGCCATCGCGCCAGGCTAGCCAAAAACATTCAGTACTTC | CASSHRARLAKNIQYF
TRBJ1-4 | TRBD1 | NA | TRBV9 | TGTGCCAGCAGCTCGTACAGGGGGCCGGATGAAAAACTGTTTTTT | CASSSYRGPDEKLFF
TRBJ1-5 | NA | NA | TRBV25-1 | TGTGCCAGCAGTGAATGGGGAGGTCCTAATCAGCCCCAGCATTTT | CASSEWGGPNQPQHF
TRBJ2-3 | NA | NA | TRBV28 | TGTGCCAGCAGTTTAGTCATGGATACGCAGTATTTT | CASSLVMDTQYF
TRBJ1-3 | NA | NA | TRBV2 | TGTGCCAGCAGCCCGGCTTCGGGGAACACCATATATTTT | CASSPASGNTIYF
TRBJ2-3 | NA | NA | TRBV27 | TGTGCCAGCTGGTCCCGGAGCACAGATACGCAGTATTTT | CASWSRSTDTQYF
TRBJ1-1 | TRBD1 | few | TRBV5-5 | TGTGCCAGCAGCCAAGACAGGGACACTGAAGCTTTCTTT | CASSQDRDTEAFF
TRBJ1-5 | NA | few | TRBV6-1 | TGTGCCAGCAGTGGACCGGGGGGAAATCAGCCCCAGCATTTT | CASSGPGGNQPQHF
TRBJ1-4 | NA | NA | TRBV5-1 | TGCGCCAGCAGCTTGTTGGAGGGTGAAAAACTGTTTTTT | CASSLLEGEKLFF
TRBJ1-5 | NA | NA | TRBV19 | TGTGCCAGTAGTATAGATCTCAGGGTTCAGCAGCCCCAGCATTTT | CASSIDLRVQQPQHF
TRBJ2-7 | TRBD1 | NA | TRBV27 | TGTGCCAGCAGTTTTAGGACAGGGGGTTACGAGCAGTACTTC | CASSFRTGGYEQYF
TRBJ1-6 | NA | NA | TRBV6-1 | TGTGCCAGCATCCTCCGAGGTATGAACTCACCCCTCCACTTT | CASILRGMNSPLHF
TRBJ1-2 | TRBD1 | NA | TRBV7-2 | TGTGCCAGCAGCTTAAGGACAGGCGGCAACTATGGCTACACCTTC | CASSLRTGGNYGYTF
TRBJ1-1 | TRBD1 | NA | TRBV27 | TGTGCCAGCAGTCCTGGGACAGGGGGCTTTGAAGCTTTCTTT | CASSPGTGGFEAFF
TRBJ2-3 | NA | NA | TRBV6-5 | TGTGCCAGCAGTTGGAGCGGCACAGATACGCAGTATTTT | CASSWSGTDTQYF
TRBJ2-7 | NA | once | TRBV28 | TGTGCCAGCAACCTAGCCGGGACTCCGACCTACGAGCAGTACTTC | CASNLAGTPTYEQYF
TRBJ1-2 | TRBD1 | NA | TRBV4-1 | TGCGCCAGCAGCCAAGGGAACAGGGGGGACTATGGCTACCCCTTC | CASSQGNRGDYGYPF
TRBJ1-3 | TRBD1 | NA | TRBV5-6 | TGTGCCAGCAGCTTGGACAGGGGAGATTTTGGAAACACCATATATTTT | CASSLDRGDFGNTIYF
TRBJ1-1 | NA | NA | TRBV6-5 | TGTGCCAGCAGTTACTCGAGTATGACAGGTAGTGAAGCTTTCTTT | CASSYSSMTGSEAFF
TRBJ1-4 | NA | NA | TRBV4-2 | TGTGCCAGCAGCCAAGATACAGGACGCACAACTAATGAAAAACTGTTTTTT | CASSQDTGRTTNEKLFF
TRBJ2-3 | NA | NA | TRBV6-6 | TGTGCCAGCAGCGACGAGCGGGCCCTTGGTGATACGCAGTATTTT | CASSDERALGDTQYF
TRBJ1-2 | NA | NA | TRBV19 | TGTGCCAGTAGTATAGGCGTAGAATATGGCTACACCTTC | CASSIGVEYGYTF